Listed here are 32 T cell receptor beta chains from one sample, sequenced in a study of cytomegalovirus exposure and HLA in healthy donors. PCR involved 60 Vbeta and 13 Jbeta primers. The data were produced by immunoSEQ multiplex PCR, yet TCRdb's version contains in-frame clones alone and is incomplete. The data show approximately 100,000 clones, around 82% seen once. Sequencing was done on a sample of PBMCs. The receptor set was obtained from a middle-aged woman in good health and CMV-seronegative.

On this clone itself: At one of its ends the junction is not consistent with the germline gene, which may arise from a read error. The rearrangement uses TRBV7-7 and TRBJ2-1; D uncertain. The CDR3 runs 10 residues. In germline, CDR1 is SSHAT, CDR2 FNYEAQ (reference sequence). The CDR3 is CASSSDEQFF. The DNA for the CDR3 is TGTGCTAGCAGCTCGGATGAGCAGTTCTTC.

This chain joins TRBV4-3 and TRBJ2-5; 7 bases align to TRBD1. Germline V CDR1 and CDR2: LGHNA, YSLEER. After removal of 4 bases from V and 2 bases from J, the junction contained 1 base not matched to a gene. There are 13 residues in the CDR3. The CDR3 region is CASSRGQQETQYF. The DNA of the CDR3 is TGCGCCAGCAGCCGGGGACAGCAAGAGACCCAGTACTTC.

The V and J genes are TRBV11-1 and TRBJ2-1, with 7 bases fitting TRBD1. CDR3 length: 14 residues. Trimming removed 4 bases from V and 3 bases from J; junction bases left unmatched: 3. Germline CDR1 is SGHAT and CDR2 is FQDESV (reference sequence). CDR3 coding DNA: TGTGCCAGCAGCTCGGACAGGATCTACAATGAGCAGTTCTTC. Translation gives CASSSDRIYNEQFF.

J is TRBJ2-1 and V is TRBV7-2; TRBD2 agrees at 12 bases. The CDR3 is 19 residues long. Germline V lookup: CDR1 SGHTA, CDR2 FQGNSA. V shed 6 bases and J 0 bases; nucleotides not matched to a gene: 12. The CDR3 DNA sequence: TGTGCCAGCAGTCACTACTTGGGACTAGCGGGTTTCTCCTACAATGAGCAGTTCTTC. It encodes CASSHYLGLAGFSYNEQFF.

The chain joins TRBV27 to TRBJ2-7; 7 nucleotides agree with TRBD2. CDR3 length: 11 residues. CDR1 and CDR2 from the germline V gene are MNHEY and SMNVEV (reference sequence). V shed 8 bases and J 7 bases; nucleotides not matched to a gene: 5. This CDR3 is CASRGGWEQYF. As DNA, the CDR3 is TGTGCCAGCCGGGGAGGGTGGGAGCAGTACTTC.

The chain employs TRBV7-2 and TRBJ1-3, with D possibly being TRBD1 (5 bases). There are 15 residues in the CDR3. V dropped 2 bases and J dropped 2 bases, with 10 bases sitting between them. CDR1 is SGHTA and CDR2 is FQGNSA in the germline V gene. CDR3 nucleotide sequence: TGTGCCAGCAGCTTAAACGGGGGGGCTGGAAACACCATATATTTT. Residues: CASSLNGGAGNTIYF.

CDR3 DNA sequence: TGTGCCAGCAGTTCCGGGACACCCCAGCATTTT. Translating gives CASSSGTPQHF. V gene TRBV6-5 combines with J gene TRBJ1-5; TRBD1 is a possible D gene (6 bases). The CDR3 extends over 11 amino acids. The ends were cut back, 4 bases at V and 10 bases at J, with 8 bases in the middle. Per the germline V gene, CDR1 is MNHEY and CDR2 is SVGAGI.

The gene calls are TRBV19 and TRBJ1-4, with a weak D call TRBD1 (5 bases). This CDR3 has 14 residues. Per the germline V gene, CDR1 is LNHDA and CDR2 is SQIVND (reference sequence). The germline V and J ends were trimmed by 5 bases and 2 bases, with 9 bases remaining between them. DNA of the CDR3: TGTGCCAGTAGTCCAGGGCCGACTAATGAAAAACTGTTTTTT. It translates to CASSPGPTNEKLFF.

The chain employs TRBV18 and TRBJ2-5; possibly TRBD1 or TRBD2 for D (5 bases each). Near its end, the DNA agrees better with TRBJ2-7, so the J call may be wrong. Germline V gene data show CDR1 as KGHSH and CDR2 as LQKENI. The CDR3 contains 18 residues. As DNA, the CDR3 is TGTGCCAGCTCACCGAGAGGGGTTGAAAGACTGTGGGACTACGAGCAGTACTTC. This translates into CASSPRGVERLWDYEQYF.

There are a few counts of this clone. V is TRBV28 and J is TRBJ2-5; 8 positions agree with TRBD2. J lost 2 bases, V lost 5 bases, and 10 bases had no gene match. The germline CDR1 and CDR2 sequences are MDHEN and SYDVKM. The CDR3 is made up of 16 amino acids. As DNA, the CDR3 is TGTGCCAGCAGTCCGCTTATCCTAGCGGGTCAAGAGACCCAGTACTTC. It codes for CASSPLILAGQETQYF.

The gene calls are TRBV27 and TRBJ2-7, with D possibly being TRBD2 (6 bases). In germline, CDR1 is MNHEY, CDR2 SMNVEV (reference sequence). V shed 5 bases and J shed 0 bases, with 14 bases lying between them. This CDR3 is built from 15 residues. The CDR3 DNA reads TGTGCCAGCAGTCCCCGGGGAGGAAGCTCCTACGAGCAGTACTTC. Its protein product is CASSPRGGSSYEQYF.

The chain employs TRBV19 and TRBJ2-1, with D perhaps matching TRBD1 (6 bases). Looked up from germline, CDR1 is LNHDA and CDR2 is SQIVND (reference sequence). V was clipped by 5 bases and J by 7 bases, with 6 bases between them. This CDR3 is built from 11 residues. The CDR3 loop reads CASSQGNEQFF. CDR3 DNA sequence: TGTGCCAGTAGTCAGGGGAATGAGCAGTTCTTC.

The gene calls are TRBV10-3 and TRBJ1-1; D perhaps matches TRBD1 (5 bases). This CDR3 has 13 amino acids. CDR1 and CDR2 (germline): ENHRY, SYGVKD. V was clipped by 8 bases and J by 6 bases, with 16 bases between them. The CDR3 reads CAIGGGGTSEAFF. The DNA for the CDR3 is TGTGCCATCGGGGGGGGAGGAACCTCTGAAGCTTTCTTT.

This clone showed up just once. The chain links TRBV7-9 to TRBJ2-1; 7 bases map to TRBD2. This CDR3 is built from 13 residues. Trimming at V came to 0 bases and at J to 10 bases, leaving 3 bases not matched to a gene. Germline CDR1 is SEHNR and CDR2 is FQNEAQ (reference sequence). The CDR3 bases are TGTGCCAGCAGCTTAGCCCCGGGAGGAGAGCAGTTCTTC. It codes for CASSLAPGGEQFF. Drawing the rest from reference TRBV7-9 and TRBJ2-1, the complete variable domain is DTGVSQNPRHKITKRGQNVTFRCDPISEHNRLYWYRQTLGQGPEFLTYFQNEAQLEKSRLLSDRFSAERPKGSFSTLEIQRTEQGDSAMYLCASSLAPGGEQFFGPGTRLTVL.

This clone has more than one count but fewer than ten. This chain links TRBV11-3 with TRBJ2-3, with TRBD2 matching over 8 bases. V trimming: 3 bases; J trimming: 3 bases; junction bases outside the gene matches: 5. This CDR3 spans 15 amino acids. Germline CDR1 reads SGHNT; CDR2 reads YENEEA. This chain's CDR3 is CASSFREGPTDTQYF. As DNA, the CDR3 is TGTGCCAGCAGCTTTCGGGAGGGCCCAACAGATACGCAGTATTTT.

J is TRBJ2-7 and V is TRBV5-1; 10 bases line up with TRBD1. The V gene's germline CDR1 is SGHRS and CDR2 YFSETQ. V shed 4 bases, J shed 5 bases, and the junction held 6 bases outside the gene matches. This CDR3 comprises 14 residues. CDR3 coding DNA: TGCGCCAGCAGCCTCGCCGGGACAGGGGACGAGCAGTACTTC. Its translation: CASSLAGTGDEQYF.

This sequence joins TRBV11-2 and TRBJ2-5; 10 nucleotides line up with TRBD2. Per germline, CDR1 SGHAT and CDR2 FQNNGV. V lost 4 bases, J lost 7 bases, and 3 bases stayed unmatched. CDR3 length equals 13 residues. CDR3 sequence reads: CASSWASGGTQYF. CDR3 nucleotide sequence: TGTGCCAGCAGCTGGGCTAGCGGGGGGACCCAGTACTTC.

Written as DNA, the CDR3 is TGCGCCAGCAGCTTGGGGTCTAGCGATCACAATGAGCAGTTCTTC. This sequence encodes CASSLGSSDHNEQFF. The rearrangement uses TRBV5-1 and TRBJ2-1; D perhaps matches TRBD2 (6 bases). Germline V gene lookup returns CDR1 SGHRS and CDR2 YFSETQ. The CDR3 consists of 15 residues. Trimming left V 0 bases short and J 5 bases short, with 12 bases between.

The chain uses TRBV6-5 and TRBJ1-1, with TRBD1 as a possible D gene (5 bases). The germline V and J ends were trimmed by 3 bases and 1 base, with 12 bases remaining between them. The CDR3 totals 15 residues. Germline values: CDR1 MNHEY, CDR2 SVGAGI. The CDR3 spells CASSYGFGANTEAFF. The CDR3 DNA reads as TGTGCCAGCAGTTATGGGTTTGGGGCGAACACTGAAGCTTTCTTT.

This clone came up a few times. The J gene is TRBJ2-5, the V gene TRBV9, with TRBD2 identical over 7 bases. The CDR3 is made up of 14 amino acids. The germline V gene has CDR1 SGDLS and CDR2 YYNGEE. With V trimmed by 3 bases and J by 2 bases, 4 bases remained unmatched. In nucleotides, the CDR3 is TGTGCCAGCAGCGCCGGGACTATGCAAGAGACCCAGTACTTC. It is translated as CASSAGTMQETQYF.

A word on this clone: The same CDR3 also results from other DNA sequences found in this sample. J is TRBJ2-2 and V is TRBV27; 8 bases agree with TRBD2. Germline assignment: CDR1 MNHEY and CDR2 SMNVEV (reference sequence). V gave up 3 bases and J gave up 5 bases; unmatched junction bases: 5. The CDR3 sequence is 15 residues long. In DNA form, the CDR3 reads TGTGCCAGCAGTTTTGACGGGAGGGGTACCGGGGAGCTGTTTTTT. Translated, it gives CASSFDGRGTGELFF.

This clone was counted between two and nine times. This chain connects TRBV6-5 to TRBJ1-1; D remains ambiguous. The CDR3 extends over 12 amino acids. CDR1 MNHEY and CDR2 SVGAGI come from the germline V gene. The germline V and J ends were trimmed by 6 bases and 3 bases, with 8 bases remaining between them. Written as DNA, the CDR3 is TGTGCCAGCAGCGCCACATACACTGAAGCTTTCTTT. Translation gives CASSATYTEAFF.

This sequence joins TRBV4-3 and TRBJ1-1; tentative D call: TRBD1 (5 bases). The CDR3 contains 14 residues. The V gene lost 0 bases and the J gene lost 5 bases, with 10 bases spanning the gap. The germline CDR1 and CDR2 sequences are LGHNA and YSLEER. CDR3 amino acids: CASSQEGEGTEAFF. CDR3 DNA: TGCGCCAGCAGCCAAGAAGGGGAAGGAACTGAAGCTTTCTTT.

The J gene is TRBJ1-3, the V gene TRBV19; D is uncertain. V gave up 7 bases and J gave up 0 bases, with 10 bases separating them. Germline V gene lookup returns CDR1 LNHDA and CDR2 SQIVND (reference sequence). CDR3 length equals 14 residues. The CDR3 DNA reads TGTGCCAGTAACGAGGGAAGCTCTGGAAACACCATATATTTT. Translation: CASNEGSSGNTIYF.

This chain connects TRBV28 to TRBJ2-1; D is undetermined. V lost 8 bases and J lost 4, with 12 bases in between. CDR3 length: 13 amino acids. CDR1 is MDHEN and CDR2 is SYDVKM in the germline V gene. This chain's CDR3 is CASLNRRYNEQFF. The CDR3 region has the DNA TGTGCCAGCTTGAATCGCAGGTACAATGAGCAGTTCTTC.

The chain uses TRBV9 and TRBJ1-1; no clear D gene. Trimming removed 0 bases from V and 0 bases from J, with 6 bases in between. Germline-derived CDR1 and CDR2 are SGDLS and YYNGEE. This CDR3 is 14 amino acids long. This chain's CDR3 is CASSVAQVNTEAFF. CDR3 in DNA: TGTGCCAGCAGCGTAGCTCAGGTGAACACTGAAGCTTTCTTT. The complete variable domain, with remaining parts taken from reference TRBV9 and TRBJ1-1, reads DSGVTQTPKHLITATGQRVTLRCSPRSGDLSVYWYQQSLDQGLQFLIQYYNGEERAKGNILERFSAQQFPDLHSELNLSSLELGDSALYFCASSVAQVNTEAFFGQGTRLTVV.

This clone occurred once. This rearrangement joins TRBV7-2 to TRBJ2-6; perhaps TRBD2 as D (5 bases). V was pared by 2 bases and J by 2 bases, with 7 bases between. Germline V gene sequence: CDR1 SGHTA, CDR2 FQGNSA. This CDR3 is 15 amino acids long. As DNA, the CDR3 is TGTGCCAGCAGCTTATTCGGGGCTGGGGCCAACGTCCTGACTTTC. Residues: CASSLFGAGANVLTF. The variable domain in full, with the rest retrieved from reference TRBV7-2 and TRBJ2-6, is GAGVSQSPSNKVTEKGKDVELRCDPISGHTALYWYRQSLGQGLEFLIYFQGNSAPDKSGLPSDRFSAERTGGSVSTLTIQRTQQEDSAVYLCASSLFGAGANVLTFGAGSRLTVL.

The chain employs TRBV4-3 and TRBJ1-4, with D perhaps matching TRBD1 (5 bases). The germline V gene has CDR1 LGHNA and CDR2 YSLEER. V lost 8 bases, J lost 0 bases, and 13 bases lay in between. The CDR3 is made up of 15 amino acids. The CDR3 sequence: CASSDVGATNEKLFF. Here the CDR3 DNA reads TGCGCCAGCTCGGACGTAGGGGCAACTAATGAAAAACTGTTTTTT.

This clone was seen a few times. The rearrangement uses TRBV5-1 and TRBJ2-1; D not resolved. The CDR3 runs 11 residues. The ends were cut back, 0 bases at V and 8 bases at J, with 3 bases in the middle. Germline V gene lookup returns CDR1 SGHRS and CDR2 YFSETQ. The chain's CDR3 is CASSLGHEQFF. CDR3 coding DNA: TGCGCCAGCAGCTTGGGGCATGAGCAGTTCTTC.

The rearrangement uses TRBV4-3 and TRBJ2-5; D is undetermined. Germline CDR1 is LGHNA and CDR2 is YSLEER. The CDR3 runs to 13 residues. V was trimmed by 0 bases and J by 4 bases, leaving 6 bases between them. CDR3 nucleotide sequence: TGCGCCAGCAGCCAAGATCACGGAGAGACCCAGTACTTC. Its translation is CASSQDHGETQYF.

The V gene is TRBV5-1, the J gene TRBJ1-4; 7 nucleotides line up with TRBD1. The V gene's germline CDR1 is SGHRS and CDR2 YFSETQ. The J segment lost 5 bases and the V segment lost 6 bases, leaving 7 bases of the junction unmatched. This CDR3 contains 14 residues. CDR3 nucleotide sequence: TGCGCCAGCACCAGACAGGGCGGGAATGAAAAACTGTTTTTT. Protein product: CASTRQGGNEKLFF. Full variable domain (rest looked up from reference TRBV5-1 and TRBJ1-4): KAGVTQTPRYLIKTRGQQVTLSCSPISGHRSVSWYQQTPGQGLQFLFEYFSETQRNKGNFPGRFSGRQFSNSRSEMNVSTLELGDSALYLCASTRQGGNEKLFFGSGTQLSVL.

This chain joins TRBV7-2 and TRBJ2-7; 9 positions agree with TRBD1. Trimming cost V 5 bases and J 3 bases; bases outside gene matches: 2. CDR3 size: 13 residues. The germline V gene encodes CDR1 SGHTA and CDR2 FQGNSA. The CDR3 sequence: CASSGTGIYEQYF. The CDR3 nucleotides read TGTGCCAGCAGCGGGACAGGGATCTACGAGCAGTACTTC.